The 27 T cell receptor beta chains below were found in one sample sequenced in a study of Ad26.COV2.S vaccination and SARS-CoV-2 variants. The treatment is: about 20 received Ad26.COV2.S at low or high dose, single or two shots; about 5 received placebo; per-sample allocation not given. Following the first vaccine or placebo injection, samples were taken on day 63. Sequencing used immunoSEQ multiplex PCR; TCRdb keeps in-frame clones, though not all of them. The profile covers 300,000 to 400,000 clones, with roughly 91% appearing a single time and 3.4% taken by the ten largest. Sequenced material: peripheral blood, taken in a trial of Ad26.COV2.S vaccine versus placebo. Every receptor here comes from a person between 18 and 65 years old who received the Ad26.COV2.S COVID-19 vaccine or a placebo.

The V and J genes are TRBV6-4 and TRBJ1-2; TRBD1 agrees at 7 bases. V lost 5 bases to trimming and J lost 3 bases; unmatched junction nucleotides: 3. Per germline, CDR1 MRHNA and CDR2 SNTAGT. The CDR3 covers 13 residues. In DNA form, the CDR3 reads TGTGCCAGCAGTCCCGGGACAGACTATGGCTACACCTTC. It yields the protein CASSPGTDYGYTF.

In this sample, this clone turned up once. The CDR3 DNA reads TGTGCCAGCAGCCGCGAACAGGATCGGAATTCACCCCTCCACTTT. The encoded protein is CASSREQDRNSPLHF. The chain is built from TRBV6-5 and TRBJ1-6; tentatively, D is TRBD1 (5 bases). This CDR3 contains 15 residues. Germline V gene data show CDR1 as MNHEY and CDR2 as SVGAGI. Trimming took 6 bases from V and 7 from J, leaving 16 bases between them.

In nucleotides, the CDR3 is TGTGCCAGTAGTCTCCCGACAGGGGGCGTTACTGAAGCTTTCTTT. Its translation: CASSLPTGGVTEAFF. J is TRBJ1-1 and V is TRBV19; 10 positions match TRBD1. Unmatched junction bases numbered 8, after V lost 5 bases and J lost 5 bases. The CDR3 has 15 residues. The V gene's germline CDR1 is LNHDA and CDR2 SQIVND (reference sequence).

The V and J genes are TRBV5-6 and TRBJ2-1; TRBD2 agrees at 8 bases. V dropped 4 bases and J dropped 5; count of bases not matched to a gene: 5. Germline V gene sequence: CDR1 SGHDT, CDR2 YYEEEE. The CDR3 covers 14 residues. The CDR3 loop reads CASSLLAGHNEQFF. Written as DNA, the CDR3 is TGTGCCAGCAGCCTTCTAGCGGGCCACAATGAGCAGTTCTTC.

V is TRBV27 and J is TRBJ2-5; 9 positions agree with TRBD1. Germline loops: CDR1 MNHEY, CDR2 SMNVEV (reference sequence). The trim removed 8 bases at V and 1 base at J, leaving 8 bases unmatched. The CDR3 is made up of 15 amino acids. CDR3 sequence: CASGLGQGPQETQYF. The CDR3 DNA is TGTGCCAGCGGCCTAGGACAGGGGCCCCAAGAGACCCAGTACTTC.

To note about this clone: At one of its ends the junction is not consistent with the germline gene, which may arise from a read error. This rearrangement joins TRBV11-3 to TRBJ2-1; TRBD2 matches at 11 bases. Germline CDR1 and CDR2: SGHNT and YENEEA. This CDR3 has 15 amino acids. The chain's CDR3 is CASSLAGGVYNEQFF. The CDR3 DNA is TGTGCCAGCAGTTTAGCGGGGGGGGTCTACAATGAGCAGTTCTTC.

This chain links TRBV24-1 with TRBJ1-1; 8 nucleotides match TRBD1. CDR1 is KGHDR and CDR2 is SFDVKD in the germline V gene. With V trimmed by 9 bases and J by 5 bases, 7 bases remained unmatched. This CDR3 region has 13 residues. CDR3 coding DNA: TGTGCCACCCAGGGGGCTCCTGGGACTGAAGCTTTCTTT. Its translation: CATQGAPGTEAFF.

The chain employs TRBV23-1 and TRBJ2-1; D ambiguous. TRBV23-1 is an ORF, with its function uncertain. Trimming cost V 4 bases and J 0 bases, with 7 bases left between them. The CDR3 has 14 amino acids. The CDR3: CASSLKGSYNEQFF. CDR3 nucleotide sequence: TGCGCCAGCAGTCTCAAGGGCTCCTACAATGAGCAGTTCTTC.

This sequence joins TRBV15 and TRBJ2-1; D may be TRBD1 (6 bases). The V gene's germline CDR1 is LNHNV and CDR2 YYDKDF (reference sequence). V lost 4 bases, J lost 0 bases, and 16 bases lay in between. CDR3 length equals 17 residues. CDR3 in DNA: TGTGCCACCAGCACCCCCATAGGGGGAAGCTCCTACAATGAGCAGTTCTTC. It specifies CATSTPIGGSSYNEQFF.

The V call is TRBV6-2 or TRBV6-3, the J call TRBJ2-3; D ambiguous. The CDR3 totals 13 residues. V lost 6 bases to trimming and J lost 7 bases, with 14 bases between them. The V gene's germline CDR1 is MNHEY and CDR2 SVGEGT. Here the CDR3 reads CASSTALGNTQYF. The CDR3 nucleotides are TGTGCCAGCAGCACCGCCCTTGGTAATACGCAGTATTTT.

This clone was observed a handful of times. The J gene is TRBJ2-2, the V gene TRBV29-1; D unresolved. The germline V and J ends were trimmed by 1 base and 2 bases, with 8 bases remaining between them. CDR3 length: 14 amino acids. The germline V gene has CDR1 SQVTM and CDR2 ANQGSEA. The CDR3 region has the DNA TGCAGCGTTGAAGGGACGGCTAACACCGGGGAGCTGTTTTTT. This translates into CSVEGTANTGELFF.

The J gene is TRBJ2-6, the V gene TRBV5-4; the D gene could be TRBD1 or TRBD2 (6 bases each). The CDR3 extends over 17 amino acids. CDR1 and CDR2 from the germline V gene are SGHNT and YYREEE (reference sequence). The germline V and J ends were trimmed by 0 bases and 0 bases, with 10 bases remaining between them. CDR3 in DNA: TGTGCCAGCAGCTTGGAGGGGGGTTTCTCTGGGGCCAACGTCCTGACTTTC. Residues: CASSLEGGFSGANVLTF.

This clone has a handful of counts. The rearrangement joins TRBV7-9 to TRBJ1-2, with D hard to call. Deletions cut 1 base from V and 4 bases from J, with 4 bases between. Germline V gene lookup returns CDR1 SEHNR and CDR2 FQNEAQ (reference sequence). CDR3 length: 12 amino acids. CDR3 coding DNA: TGTGCCAGCAGCTTAGAGACCTATGGCTACACCTTC. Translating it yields CASSLETYGYTF.

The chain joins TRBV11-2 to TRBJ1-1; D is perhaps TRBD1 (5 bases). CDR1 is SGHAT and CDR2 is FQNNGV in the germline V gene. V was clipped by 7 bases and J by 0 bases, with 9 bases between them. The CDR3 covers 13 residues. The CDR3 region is CASTMTVNTEAFF. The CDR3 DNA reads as TGTGCCAGCACCATGACAGTGAACACTGAAGCTTTCTTT.

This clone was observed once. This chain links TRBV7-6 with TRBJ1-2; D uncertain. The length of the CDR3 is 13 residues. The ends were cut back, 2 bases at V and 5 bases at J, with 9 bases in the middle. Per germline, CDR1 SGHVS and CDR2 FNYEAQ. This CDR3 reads CASSLSANYGYTF. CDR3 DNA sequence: TGTGCCAGCAGCTTATCGGCGAATTATGGCTACACCTTC.

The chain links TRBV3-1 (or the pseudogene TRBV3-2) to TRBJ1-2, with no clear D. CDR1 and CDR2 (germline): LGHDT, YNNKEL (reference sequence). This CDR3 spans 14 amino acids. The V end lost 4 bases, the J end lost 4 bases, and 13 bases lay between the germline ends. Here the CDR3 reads CASSLLQTSYGYTF. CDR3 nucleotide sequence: TGTGCCAGCAGCCTCCTACAGACATCCTATGGCTACACCTTC.

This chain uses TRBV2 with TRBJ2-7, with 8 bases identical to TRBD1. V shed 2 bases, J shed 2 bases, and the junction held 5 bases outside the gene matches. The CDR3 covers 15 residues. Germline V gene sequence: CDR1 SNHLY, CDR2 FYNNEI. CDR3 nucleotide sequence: TGTGCCAGCAGTGAACCGACAGGGGAGGCCTACGAGCAGTACTTC. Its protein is CASSEPTGEAYEQYF.

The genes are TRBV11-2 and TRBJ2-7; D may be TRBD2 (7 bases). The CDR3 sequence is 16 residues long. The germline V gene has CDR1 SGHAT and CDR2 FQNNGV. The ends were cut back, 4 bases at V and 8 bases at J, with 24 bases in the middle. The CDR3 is CASSYRAGGLLIKQYF. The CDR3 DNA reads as TGTGCCAGCAGCTACAGGGCCGGGGGGCTACTAATCAAGCAGTACTTC.

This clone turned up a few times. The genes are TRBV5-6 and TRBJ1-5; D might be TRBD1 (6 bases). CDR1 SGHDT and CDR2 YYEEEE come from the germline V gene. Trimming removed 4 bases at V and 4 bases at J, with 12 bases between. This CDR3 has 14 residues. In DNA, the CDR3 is TGTGCCAGCAGCACAACAGGGTTAAATCAGCCCCAGCATTTT. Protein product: CASSTTGLNQPQHF.

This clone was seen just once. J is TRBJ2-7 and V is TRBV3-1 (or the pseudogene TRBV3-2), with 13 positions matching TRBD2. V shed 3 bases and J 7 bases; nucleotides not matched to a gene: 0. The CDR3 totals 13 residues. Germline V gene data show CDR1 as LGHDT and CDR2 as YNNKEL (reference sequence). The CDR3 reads CASSQGLAGEQYF. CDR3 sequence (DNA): TGTGCCAGCAGCCAGGGACTAGCGGGGGAGCAGTACTTC.

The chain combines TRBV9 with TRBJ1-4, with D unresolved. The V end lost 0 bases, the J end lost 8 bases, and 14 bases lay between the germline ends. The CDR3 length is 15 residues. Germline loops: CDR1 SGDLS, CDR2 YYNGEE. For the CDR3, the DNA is TGTGCCAGCAGCGTAGGCGACACTGTTCGGGAAAAACTGTTTTTT. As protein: CASSVGDTVREKLFF.

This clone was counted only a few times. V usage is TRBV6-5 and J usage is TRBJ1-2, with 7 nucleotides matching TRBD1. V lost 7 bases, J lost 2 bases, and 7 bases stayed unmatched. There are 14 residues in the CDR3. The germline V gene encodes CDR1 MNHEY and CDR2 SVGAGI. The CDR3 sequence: CASNRQGGNYGYTF. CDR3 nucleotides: TGTGCCAGCAACCGACAGGGAGGGAACTATGGCTACACCTTC.

CDR3 DNA: TGTGCCAGCAGCTCCAGGGGGGAAAAACTGTTTTTT. It translates to CASSSRGEKLFF. The genes are TRBV11-2 and TRBJ1-4; 7 bases line up with TRBD1. CDR3 length: 12 residues. Looked up from germline, CDR1 is SGHAT and CDR2 is FQNNGV. The V and J ends lost 4 bases and 8 bases, in that order; junction bases with no gene match: 1.

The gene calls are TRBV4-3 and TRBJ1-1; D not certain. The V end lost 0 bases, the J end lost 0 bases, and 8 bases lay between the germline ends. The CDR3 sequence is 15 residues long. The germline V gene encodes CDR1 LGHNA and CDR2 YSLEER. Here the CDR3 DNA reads TGCGCCAGCAGCCAAGATGACGACATGAACACTGAAGCTTTCTTT. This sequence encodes CASSQDDDMNTEAFF.

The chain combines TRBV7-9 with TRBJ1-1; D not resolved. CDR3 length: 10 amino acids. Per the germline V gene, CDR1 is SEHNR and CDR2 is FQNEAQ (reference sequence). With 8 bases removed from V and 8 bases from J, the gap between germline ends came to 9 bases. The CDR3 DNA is TGTGCCAGCGAGGACGGAGAAGCTTTCTTT. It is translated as CASEDGEAFF.

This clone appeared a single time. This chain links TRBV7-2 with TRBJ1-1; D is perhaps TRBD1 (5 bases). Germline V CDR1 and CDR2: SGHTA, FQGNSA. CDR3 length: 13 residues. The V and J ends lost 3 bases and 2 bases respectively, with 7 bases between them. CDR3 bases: TGTGCCAGCAGCTTTGGGACTAACACTGAAGCTTTCTTT. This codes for CASSFGTNTEAFF.

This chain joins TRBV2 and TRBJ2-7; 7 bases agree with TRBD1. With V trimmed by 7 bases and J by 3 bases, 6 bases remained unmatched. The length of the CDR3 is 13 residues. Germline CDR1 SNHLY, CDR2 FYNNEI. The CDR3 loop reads CASKRQGVYEQYF. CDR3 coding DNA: TGTGCCAGCAAACGACAGGGAGTCTACGAGCAGTACTTC.